This entry describes one TCR beta chain. The antigen is undetermined. Investigators performed immunoSEQ version v3.0 at survey level. Using immunoSEQ multiplex PCR, the repertoire was profiled, and TCRdb retains in-frame clones only, with some absent. The sample has 20,000 or so clones, 80% to 90% seen once. This sample stems from a study of long-term antiretroviral therapy in people with HIV. Findings and limits, study-wide: The clones with expansion before ART were dominant in the repertoire at all time points. ART preceded a rise in diversity that nonetheless stayed lower than in transplant donor controls. HIV repertoire CDR3 lengths ranged less widely than those of controls.

The CDR3 contains 16 residues. Germline V CDR1 and CDR2: SEHNR, FQNEAQ (reference sequence). The V gene lost 4 bases and the J gene lost 1 base, with 17 bases spanning the gap. Until DNA extraction, the samples held between roughly 1-10 million cryopreserved PBMC. The source was unsorted PBMCs, collected 1.9 years after starting antiretroviral therapy. The chain combines TRBV7-9 with TRBJ2-7, with D perhaps TRBD1 (7 bases). The source of this sequence is a woman between 50 and 59 years old with HIV. The CDR3 region has the DNA TGTGCCAGCAGCTGGGGCGCGGGGACAGAGTCCTACGAGCAGTACTTC. Protein product: CASSWGAGTESYEQYF.